This T cell receptor beta chain comes out of a study of T-cell reconstitution after alpha-beta-depleted transplantation in children. Study-wide findings and caveats: The high TCRbeta diversity at day 60 in some patients came from surviving recipient T cells and thymic progenitors. Among T cells one year after transplant, newly produced cells accounted for most counts and diversity. Several hundred expanded graft clones reportedly were the source of alpha-beta T cells about two months after transplant.

Preparation of the TCRbeta library used unique molecular identifiers. From the PCR reads, TCRdb called clonotypes with MiXCR, one entry per CDR3 protein. The profile shows about 140,000 distinct CDR3 sequences, 7.5% to 9% of them singletons. Germline lookup yields CDR1 SGHVS and CDR2 FQNEAQ. The CDR3 is 16 residues long. With 1 base removed from V and 5 bases from J, the gap between germline ends came to 15 bases. There are many counts of this clonotype. Antigen unknown. The clonotype comes from a female patient aged 2 to 10 who had a stem cell transplant for congenital amegakaryocytic thrombocytopenia, so the T cells may come from the graft donor. The specimen was PBMCs, mostly from graft donor cells, collected 180 days after TCRalphabeta/CD19-depleted stem cell transplant. The gene calls are TRBV7-8 and TRBJ2-1; a weak D match, TRBD2 (6 bases). CDR3 DNA: TGTGCCAGCAGCTTAGTGCACGCGGGACCCCACAATGAGCAGTTCTTC. This gives the protein CASSLVHAGPHNEQFF.